These T cell receptor beta chains were read from a single sample in a study of early T cells in non-severe SARS-CoV-2 infection. Using its own MiXCR run on the 5' RACE reads, TCRdb lists one record per CDR3 protein. The table records some 57,000 distinct CDR3 sequences, under 8.5% of them present only once. Sequencing input: whole blood. The receptors come from an adult who was a healthcare worker with PCR-confirmed SARS-CoV-2 infection or an uninfected control (not recorded which). CDR3s include the opening cysteine and the closing phenylalanine or tryptophan. The D gene is left open where the match is weak. Rows may omit the clone size; those that give it use once, few, many or a size class.

J gene: TRBJ1-1; clone size: many; V gene: TRBV6-5; D gene: TRBD1; CDR3 protein: CASSTDRARYTEAFF; CDR3 DNA: TGTGCCAGCAGTACGGACAGGGCTAGGTACACTGAAGCTTTCTTT
J gene: TRBJ2-5; clone size: many; V gene: TRBV5-6; D gene: -; CDR3 protein: CASGRDRQETQYF; CDR3 DNA: TGTGCCAGCGGGAGGGACAGGCAAGAGACCCAGTACTTC
J gene: TRBJ2-1; clone size: medium-sized; V gene: TRBV28; D gene: -; CDR3 protein: CASSPPADALSYNEQFF; CDR3 DNA: TGTGCCAGCAGCCCGCCAGCGGATGCCCTCTCCTACAATGAGCAGTTCTTC
J gene: TRBJ2-1; clone size: few; V gene: TRBV12-3/TRBV12-4; D gene: TRBD2; CDR3 protein: CASSSSSGGLSAEQFF; CDR3 DNA: TGTGCCAGCAGTTCGTCTAGCGGGGGGTTATCGGCTGAGCAGTTCTTC
J gene: TRBJ2-1; clone size: -; V gene: TRBV9; D gene: -; CDR3 protein: CASSASTLGGYNEQFF; CDR3 DNA: TGTGCCAGCAGCGCATCTACCCTGGGGGGCTACAATGAGCAGTTCTTC
J gene: TRBJ2-1; clone size: -; V gene: TRBV11-2; D gene: -; CDR3 protein: CASSLARAQYNEQFF; CDR3 DNA: TGTGCCAGCAGCTTAGCTCGCGCCCAGTACAATGAGCAGTTCTTC
J gene: TRBJ2-4; clone size: many; V gene: TRBV7-8; D gene: TRBD2; CDR3 protein: CASSFSLAGAKNIQYF; CDR3 DNA: TGTGCCAGCAGCTTCTCCCTAGCGGGCGCCAAAAACATTCAGTACTTC
J gene: TRBJ2-5; clone size: -; V gene: TRBV7-2; D gene: TRBD2; CDR3 protein: CASSPTAPGLAGASPPTQYF; CDR3 DNA: TGTGCCAGCAGCCCAACAGCACCGGGACTAGCGGGGGCCTCCCCCCCGACCCAGTACTTC
J gene: TRBJ2-7; clone size: -; V gene: TRBV20-1; D gene: -; CDR3 protein: CSAREGGPGNEQYF; CDR3 DNA: TGCAGTGCTAGAGAGGGGGGGCCAGGGAACGAGCAGTACTTC
J gene: TRBJ2-1; clone size: -; V gene: TRBV7-6; D gene: -; CDR3 protein: CASSSTLGSGVSYNEQFF; CDR3 DNA: TGTGCCAGCAGCTCGACCCTTGGTAGCGGTGTATCCTACAATGAGCAGTTCTTC
J gene: TRBJ2-7; clone size: many; V gene: TRBV4-1; D gene: -; CDR3 protein: CASSIQGQTANEQYF; CDR3 DNA: TGCGCCAGCAGCATCCAAGGACAGACAGCAAACGAGCAGTACTTC
J gene: TRBJ2-7; clone size: -; V gene: TRBV6-2/TRBV6-3; D gene: -; CDR3 protein: CASSHPVWGSYEQYF; CDR3 DNA: TGTGCCAGCTCACACCCCGTTTGGGGCTCCTACGAGCAGTACTTC